The rows below give T cell receptor beta chains drawn from one sample of a study of blood T cells in healthy people across ages. From the 5' RACE reads, TCRdb called clonotypes with MiXCR, one entry per CDR3 protein. Of some 1.7 million distinct CDR3 sequences in the sample, 28% were seen once. The sample consisted of blood. The receptors derive from a woman aged 30 to 39 in good health. CDR3s include the opening cysteine and the closing phenylalanine or tryptophan. D genes are given only for firm matches. Only some rows state a clone size, as once, few, many or a class for expanded clones.

CDR3 DNA,CDR3 protein,J gene,V gene,clone size,D gene
TGTGCCAGCAGTTTCCCTAGCGGGGGCACAGATACGCAGTATTTT,CASSFPSGGTDTQYF,TRBJ2-3,TRBV12-3/TRBV12-4,-,TRBD2
TGTGCCAGCAGTTTTCCGGGACAAGGTCGCTACGAGCGGTACTTC,CASSFPGQGRYERYF,TRBJ2-7,TRBV12-3/TRBV12-4,few,-
TGTGCCAGCAGTTACCTGGACAGCCAAGAGACCCAGTACTTC,CASSYLDSQETQYF,TRBJ2-5,TRBV6-2/TRBV6-3,-,-
TGCGCCAGCAGCGCCGGGATCCAAGAGACCCCGTACTTC,CASSAGIQETPYF,TRBJ2-5,TRBV4-1,few,-
TGTGCCAGCAGCTTAGGAGGGACTCGGACCCAGTACTTC,CASSLGGTRTQYF,TRBJ2-5,TRBV7-2,many,-
TGCAGTGCTAGAGAGGTTGAATACGAGCAGTACTTC,CSAREVEYEQYF,TRBJ2-7,TRBV20-1,-,-
TGTGCCACCAGCAGTGCTAGGCGGGTCCAAGAGACCCAGTACTTC,CATSSARRVQETQYF,TRBJ2-5,TRBV15,once,-
TGCAGGGCAGGAGGGGAACCCTACGAGCAGTACTTC,CRAGGEPYEQYF,TRBJ2-7,TRBV20-1,once,-
TGTGCCAGCAGTTTACGACAGGGGACTCAAGAGACCCAGTGCTTC,CASSLRQGTQETQCF,TRBJ2-5,TRBV28,-,TRBD1
TGCAGCGTACCCTCCCGGGGGGGGATGGATGAAGCTTTCTTT,CSVPSRGGMDEAFF,TRBJ1-1,TRBV29-1,few,-
TGTGCCAGCAGTACTAGCGGGCTTATCACAGATACGCAGTATTTT,CASSTSGLITDTQYF,TRBJ2-3,TRBV5-4,few,TRBD2
TGTGCCAGCAGCTCCCCCCCAGTCTATGGCTACACCTTC,CASSSPPVYGYTF,TRBJ1-2,TRBV12-3/TRBV12-4,-,-
TGTGCCAGCAGTGATCCCCGCCGTCCGAACACTGAAGCTTTCTTT,CASSDPRRPNTEAFF,TRBJ1-1,TRBV25-1,-,-
TGCGCCAGCAGCTTGGGGACTAGCGGGGGGGCCGGTTTGAGGCGAGATACGCAGTATTTT,CASSLGTSGGAGLRRDTQYF,TRBJ2-3,TRBV5-1,-,TRBD2
TGTGCCACCAGCAGCGATAATATTCATGGCTACACCTTC,CATSSDNIHGYTF,TRBJ1-2,TRBV15,few,-
TGTGCCAGCAGTCCAGGACAGGGGGCGCATCGGGAGCAGTTCTTC,CASSPGQGAHREQFF,TRBJ2-1,TRBV28,-,TRBD1
TGTGCCAGCAGCGGGGAGCGGGGCTACGAGCAGTACTTC,CASSGERGYEQYF,TRBJ2-7,TRBV9,many,TRBD2
TGTGCCACCAGTGTACCGACAACAGGGGCGGGAAACTATGGCTACACCTTC,CATSVPTTGAGNYGYTF,TRBJ1-2,TRBV24-1,-,TRBD1
TGTGCCAGCTCACCCAAGCGGGGGGCCCAAGAGACCCGGTACTTC,CASSPKRGAQETRYF,TRBJ2-5,TRBV18,-,TRBD2
TGTGCCAGCAGCGTACCATCCGGGACAGCCTCCTACGAGCAGTACTTC,CASSVPSGTASYEQYF,TRBJ2-7,TRBV9,many,TRBD1
TGTGCCAGCAGCCAAGAAGCGGCTAGCGGGAAATCAGAGCAGTTCTTC,CASSQEAASGKSEQFF,TRBJ2-1,TRBV3-1,-,TRBD2
TGTGCCAGCACCGGGACAGGGCGGGCAGAGACCCAGTACTTC,CASTGTGRAETQYF,TRBJ2-5,TRBV6-6,-,TRBD1
TGTGCCAGTATTGACGGAGCGAACACTGAAGCTTTCTTT,CASIDGANTEAFF,TRBJ1-1,TRBV19,-,-
TGCAGTGCTCCCACTAGCGGGGGGGCCAACATTCAGTACTTC,CSAPTSGGANIQYF,TRBJ2-4,TRBV20-1,few,TRBD2
TGTGCCAGCTCCACAGCCAATACCATGCCGCAAGAGACCCAGTACTTC,CASSTANTMPQETQYF,TRBJ2-5,TRBV14,-,-
TGTGCCAGCAGTTTATCGATCCCGGGACAGAGCTCCTACGAGCAGTACTTC,CASSLSIPGQSSYEQYF,TRBJ2-7,TRBV27,-,TRBD1
TGTGCCAGCAGCCCATTTAAGAACACTGAAGCTTTCTTT,CASSPFKNTEAFF,TRBJ1-1,TRBV3-1,few,-
TGTGCCAGCAGCCAATTGGGGGGGGATCAGCCCCAGCATTTT,CASSQLGGDQPQHF,TRBJ1-5,TRBV3-1,-,-
TGTGCCAGCGGGTCAAACTACGAGCAGTACTTC,CASGSNYEQYF,TRBJ2-7,TRBV9,many,-
TGTGCCAGCAGCCGGCCAGGGACAGGGAGTTTCTACGAGCAGTACTTC,CASSRPGTGSFYEQYF,TRBJ2-7,TRBV5-4,many,TRBD1
TGCGCCAGCAGCCAAGAAACTCGGGGGCAGTACGAGCAGTACTTC,CASSQETRGQYEQYF,TRBJ2-7,TRBV4-1,many,-
TGCGCCAGCAGTGAGCTGGGGATTATCTACAAGCAGAACTTC,CASSELGIIYKQNF,TRBJ2-7,TRBV10-2,once,-
TGTGCCAGCAGCCAGGCTAGCGGGAGACAAGAGACCCAGTACTTC,CASSQASGRQETQYF,TRBJ2-5,TRBV14,-,TRBD2